This TCR beta chain was sequenced for a study of response to subunit inactivated influenza vaccine. With 2 bases clipped from V and 5 bases from J, the junction kept 4 bases outside the gene matches. Germline assignment: CDR1 DFQATT and CDR2 SNEGSKA (reference sequence). CDR3 length: 15 residues. Each CDR3 protein gets one entry after TCRdb re-called the RT-PCR reads with MiXCR. The sample includes 430,000 or so distinct CDR3 sequences, about 10% of them seen just once. The V call is TRBV20-1, the J call TRBJ2-2; 11 nucleotides align to TRBD1. This receptor was identified in a man aged 50-60 years who received an inactivated influenza vaccine. The specimen was PBMCs from blood, collected about 6 weeks after vaccination. As DNA, the CDR3 is TGCAGTGCTAGATTAGGGACAGGGGGAACCGGGGAGCTGTTTTTT. Translation: CSARLGTGGTGELFF.